Listed below are T cell receptor beta chains from one sample, sequenced in a study of OX40 agonist ivuxolimab in advanced cancers. Produced via immunoSEQ multiplex PCR; TCRdb's table is partial and in-frame only. The sample has tens of thousands of clones, over 75% seen once. This specimen consisted of CD4+ or CD8+ T cells sorted from blood, obtained in a trial of the OX40 agonist ivuxolimab. The receptors stem from an adult with an advanced solid tumor such as melanoma, head and neck, liver or kidney cancer. CDR3s include the opening cysteine and the closing phenylalanine or tryptophan. The D gene is left open where the match is weak. Expanded clones are given a class, and other clones once, few, many or no size at all.

clone_size: .; j_call: TRBJ2-2; v_call: TRBV4-1; cdr3_length: 17; d_call: .; cdr3_aa: CASSQDKRGRGTGELFF; cdr3_nt: TGCGCCAGCAGCCAAGATAAGCGGGGCAGGGGGACCGGGGAGCTGTTTTTT
clone_size: .; j_call: TRBJ2-2; v_call: TRBV19; cdr3_length: 15; d_call: .; cdr3_aa: CASSIPGAGTGELFF; cdr3_nt: TGTGCCAGTAGTATACCAGGGGCCGGTACCGGGGAGCTGTTTTTT
clone_size: .; j_call: TRBJ1-4; v_call: TRBV6-1; cdr3_length: 15; d_call: .; cdr3_aa: CASSGGGATNEKLFF; cdr3_nt: TGTGCCAGCAGTGGGGGCGGAGCAACTAATGAAAAACTGTTTTTT
clone_size: .; j_call: TRBJ2-1; v_call: TRBV7-9; cdr3_length: 14; d_call: .; cdr3_aa: CASSKRGTVNEQFF; cdr3_nt: TGTGCCAGCAGCAAAAGAGGGACTGTCAATGAGCAGTTCTTC
clone_size: .; j_call: TRBJ1-1; v_call: TRBV7-9; cdr3_length: 12; d_call: .; cdr3_aa: CASSLENTEAFF; cdr3_nt: TGTGCCAGCAGTTTAGAAAACACTGAAGCTTTCTTT
clone_size: .; j_call: TRBJ1-3; v_call: TRBV7-9; cdr3_length: 15; d_call: .; cdr3_aa: CASSLAGYSGNTIYF; cdr3_nt: TGTGCCAGCAGCTTGGCAGGGTACTCTGGAAACACCATATATTTT
clone_size: once; j_call: TRBJ2-7; v_call: TRBV11-2; cdr3_length: 13; d_call: .; cdr3_aa: CASSFAGLREQYF; cdr3_nt: TGTGCCAGCAGCTTCGCAGGACTCAGGGAGCAGTACTTC
clone_size: .; j_call: TRBJ2-1; v_call: TRBV6-1; cdr3_length: 15; d_call: .; cdr3_aa: CASSEAPSLLNEQFF; cdr3_nt: TGTGCCAGCAGTGAAGCGCCCAGTCTGCTCAATGAGCAGTTCTTC
clone_size: .; j_call: TRBJ1-1; v_call: TRBV7-2; cdr3_length: 13; d_call: .; cdr3_aa: CASSPYVGFEAFF; cdr3_nt: TGTGCCAGCAGCCCCTACGTCGGATTTGAAGCTTTCTTT
clone_size: .; j_call: TRBJ2-5; v_call: TRBV4-3; cdr3_length: 17; d_call: TRBD2; cdr3_aa: CASSQGTSGGVQETQYF; cdr3_nt: TGCGCCAGCAGCCAGGGGACTAGCGGGGGGGTCCAAGAGACCCAGTACTTC
clone_size: medium-sized; j_call: TRBJ2-7; v_call: TRBV4-1; cdr3_length: 15; d_call: TRBD2; cdr3_aa: CASSRLAESSYEQYF; cdr3_nt: TGCGCCAGCAGCCGTCTAGCGGAAAGCTCCTACGAGCAGTACTTC
clone_size: .; j_call: TRBJ2-7; v_call: TRBV11-2; cdr3_length: 16; d_call: TRBD2; cdr3_aa: CASSLVAGGSSYEQYF; cdr3_nt: TGTGCCAGCAGCTTAGTAGCGGGAGGAAGCTCCTACGAGCAGTACTTC
clone_size: .; j_call: TRBJ2-7; v_call: TRBV30; cdr3_length: 16; d_call: TRBD2; cdr3_aa: CAWSSPGTSGGYEQYF; cdr3_nt: TGTGCCTGGAGCTCCCCCGGGACTAGCGGGGGGTACGAGCAGTACTTC
clone_size: .; j_call: TRBJ2-1; v_call: TRBV27; cdr3_length: 13; d_call: .; cdr3_aa: CASTPDYGNEQFF; cdr3_nt: TGTGCCAGCACTCCTGACTATGGCAATGAGCAGTTCTTC
clone_size: few; j_call: TRBJ2-5; v_call: TRBV7-8; cdr3_length: 15; d_call: TRBD2; cdr3_aa: CASSPRTSGSETQYF; cdr3_nt: TGTGCCAGCAGCCCCAGGACTAGCGGCTCAGAGACCCAGTACTTC
clone_size: .; j_call: TRBJ2-7; v_call: TRBV7-8; cdr3_length: 14; d_call: .; cdr3_aa: CASSFLGGPYEQYF; cdr3_nt: TGTGCCAGCAGCTTTCTGGGGGGCCCCTACGAGCAGTACTTC
clone_size: .; j_call: TRBJ1-6; v_call: TRBV4-1; cdr3_length: 15; d_call: TRBD1; cdr3_aa: CASSQVGQGGSPLHF; cdr3_nt: TGCGCCAGCAGCCAAGTAGGACAGGGGGGCTCACCCCTCCACTTT
clone_size: .; j_call: TRBJ2-3; v_call: TRBV28; cdr3_length: 15; d_call: .; cdr3_aa: CASSLLLERADTQYF; cdr3_nt: TGTGCCAGCAGTTTATTGTTGGAGAGGGCAGATACGCAGTATTTT
clone_size: .; j_call: TRBJ2-3; v_call: TRBV13; cdr3_length: 19; d_call: TRBD2; cdr3_aa: CASSSGQGLAGVVADTQYF; cdr3_nt: TGTGCCAGCAGCTCAGGACAGGGACTAGCGGGAGTGGTCGCAGATACGCAGTATTTT
clone_size: few; j_call: TRBJ2-7; v_call: TRBV29-1; cdr3_length: 13; d_call: .; cdr3_aa: CSVGGQASNEQYF; cdr3_nt: TGCAGCGTGGGTGGGCAGGCTAGCAACGAGCAGTACTTC
clone_size: .; j_call: TRBJ1-2; v_call: TRBV9; cdr3_length: 13; d_call: TRBD1; cdr3_aa: CASSTRTGDGYTF; cdr3_nt: TGTGCCAGCAGCACAAGGACAGGGGACGGCTACACCTTC
clone_size: few; j_call: TRBJ2-5; v_call: TRBV5-4; cdr3_length: 14; d_call: .; cdr3_aa: CASSSGRLQETQYF; cdr3_nt: TGTGCCAGCAGCTCTGGACGGCTCCAAGAGACCCAGTACTTC
clone_size: .; j_call: TRBJ2-1; v_call: TRBV28; cdr3_length: 15; d_call: TRBD2; cdr3_aa: CASSPTSGRSNEQFF; cdr3_nt: TGTGCCAGCAGTCCGACTAGCGGGAGAAGCAATGAGCAGTTCTTC
clone_size: .; j_call: TRBJ1-5; v_call: TRBV21-1; cdr3_length: 15; d_call: .; cdr3_aa: CASSKRTTSNQPQHF; cdr3_nt: TGTGCCAGCAGCAAACGGACCACTAGCAATCAGCCCCAGCATTTT
clone_size: few; j_call: TRBJ1-2; v_call: TRBV29-1; cdr3_length: 11; d_call: .; cdr3_aa: CSVADGLFCTF; cdr3_nt: TGCAGCGTAGCGGACGGACTATTCTGCACCTTC
clone_size: many; j_call: TRBJ2-7; v_call: TRBV9; cdr3_length: 14; d_call: TRBD1; cdr3_aa: CASGSAGTGDEQYF; cdr3_nt: TGTGCCAGCGGCAGCGCCGGGACAGGGGACGAGCAGTACTTC
clone_size: few; j_call: TRBJ2-3; v_call: TRBV27; cdr3_length: 13; d_call: .; cdr3_aa: CASSLTGTDTQYF; cdr3_nt: TGTGCCAGCAGTTTAACGGGCACAGATACGCAGTATTTT
clone_size: few; j_call: TRBJ1-1; v_call: TRBV13; cdr3_length: 12; d_call: .; cdr3_aa: CATKLGNTEAFF; cdr3_nt: TGTGCCACCAAGCTGGGGAACACTGAAGCTTTCTTT
clone_size: once; j_call: TRBJ2-6; v_call: TRBV14; cdr3_length: 16; d_call: .; cdr3_aa: CASSQDWNSGANVLTF; cdr3_nt: TGTGCCAGCAGCCAAGATTGGAACTCTGGGGCCAACGTCCTGACTTTC
clone_size: .; j_call: TRBJ2-3; v_call: TRBV4-2; cdr3_length: 15; d_call: .; cdr3_aa: CASSQDLGLWDTQYF; cdr3_nt: TGTGCCAGCAGCCAAGATCTAGGGTTGTGGGATACGCAGTATTTT
clone_size: .; j_call: TRBJ1-3; v_call: TRBV28; cdr3_length: 16; d_call: .; cdr3_aa: CASSLGATLSGNTIYF; cdr3_nt: TGTGCCAGCAGTTTGGGTGCTACGTTATCCGGAAACACCATATATTTT
clone_size: once; j_call: TRBJ2-5; v_call: TRBV29-1; cdr3_length: 14; d_call: .; cdr3_aa: CSTSEVGDQETQYF; cdr3_nt: TGCAGCACATCAGAGGTTGGGGACCAAGAGACCCAGTACTTC
clone_size: .; j_call: TRBJ2-1; v_call: TRBV2; cdr3_length: 16; d_call: TRBD2; cdr3_aa: CASSAYLAGLWGEQFF; cdr3_nt: TGTGCCAGCAGTGCGTATTTAGCGGGACTATGGGGTGAGCAGTTCTTC
clone_size: few; j_call: TRBJ1-1; v_call: TRBV19; cdr3_length: 14; d_call: TRBD1; cdr3_aa: CASSPGQGNTEAFF; cdr3_nt: TGTGCCAGTAGTCCCGGACAGGGGAACACTGAAGCTTTCTTT
clone_size: .; j_call: TRBJ1-2; v_call: TRBV4-1; cdr3_length: 16; d_call: .; cdr3_aa: CASSQDRQSSSYGYTF; cdr3_nt: TGCGCCAGCAGCCAAGATCGACAGAGCAGCTCCTATGGCTACACCTTC
clone_size: .; j_call: TRBJ2-7; v_call: TRBV30; cdr3_length: 11; d_call: .; cdr3_aa: CAWSGTYEQYF; cdr3_nt: TGTGCCTGGAGTGGGACGTACGAGCAGTACTTC
clone_size: .; j_call: TRBJ1-2; v_call: TRBV2; cdr3_length: 11; d_call: .; cdr3_aa: CASRQGKGYTF; cdr3_nt: TGTGCCAGCAGGCAGGGAAAGGGCTACACCTTC
clone_size: few; j_call: TRBJ2-7; v_call: TRBV5-6; cdr3_length: 17; d_call: TRBD2; cdr3_aa: CASSLVGLAGGKGEQYF; cdr3_nt: TGTGCCAGCAGCTTGGTGGGACTAGCGGGAGGGAAGGGCGAGCAGTACTTC
clone_size: .; j_call: TRBJ2-3; v_call: TRBV7-6; cdr3_length: 15; d_call: TRBD1; cdr3_aa: CASSHRDRSTDTQYF; cdr3_nt: TGTGCCAGCAGCCACCGGGACAGAAGCACAGATACGCAGTATTTT
clone_size: few; j_call: TRBJ2-3; v_call: TRBV4-3; cdr3_length: 16; d_call: TRBD2; cdr3_aa: CASSHSSGEYTDTQYF; cdr3_nt: TGCGCCAGCAGCCATTCTAGCGGGGAATACACAGATACGCAGTATTTT
clone_size: .; j_call: TRBJ2-3; v_call: TRBV2; cdr3_length: 16; d_call: TRBD2; cdr3_aa: CASSEGLAGLTDTQYF; cdr3_nt: TGTGCCAGCAGTGAAGGGCTAGCGGGCCTCACAGATACGCAGTATTTT
clone_size: .; j_call: TRBJ2-7; v_call: TRBV10-3; cdr3_length: 11; d_call: .; cdr3_aa: CAISDQYEQYF; cdr3_nt: TGTGCCATCAGTGACCAGTACGAGCAGTACTTC
clone_size: .; j_call: TRBJ1-5; v_call: TRBV4-1; cdr3_length: 13; d_call: .; cdr3_aa: CASSQDRNQPQHF; cdr3_nt: TGCGCCAGCAGCCAAGACAGGAATCAGCCCCAGCATTTT
clone_size: .; j_call: TRBJ2-7; v_call: TRBV2; cdr3_length: 13; d_call: .; cdr3_aa: CASRQRDTGQQYF; cdr3_nt: TGTGCCAGCAGGCAACGGGACACCGGACAGCAGTACTTC
clone_size: .; j_call: TRBJ1-1; v_call: TRBV27; cdr3_length: 11; d_call: .; cdr3_aa: CASSWGTEAFF; cdr3_nt: TGTGCCAGCAGTTGGGGGACTGAAGCTTTCTTT
clone_size: few; j_call: TRBJ2-5; v_call: TRBV27; cdr3_length: 17; d_call: TRBD1; cdr3_aa: CASSPRDSFYAQETQYF; cdr3_nt: TGTGCCAGCAGCCCTAGGGACAGTTTCTACGCTCAAGAGACCCAGTACTTC
clone_size: .; j_call: TRBJ1-6; v_call: TRBV2; cdr3_length: 14; d_call: .; cdr3_aa: CASSEGGSFSPLHF; cdr3_nt: TGTGCCAGCAGTGAGGGGGGTAGCTTTTCACCCCTCCACTTT
clone_size: .; j_call: TRBJ2-1; v_call: TRBV27; cdr3_length: 15; d_call: .; cdr3_aa: CASSLGGRLYNEQFF; cdr3_nt: TGTGCCAGCAGTTTAGGAGGGAGGCTATACAATGAGCAGTTCTTC